A single sample is the source of the 5 T cell receptor beta chains below, sequenced in a study of human T cells and chemical hapten exposure. TCRdb ran MiXCR on the RACE reads and lists one entry per CDR3 protein. The data hold roughly 150,000 distinct CDR3 sequences, with around 30% observed a single time. The time point denotes: patch test 3, about 24 weeks after DPC sensitization. Treatment meaning: therapeutic diphenylcyclopropenone sensitization with weekly scalp DPC. This specimen was whole blood, taken in connection with sensitization to the hapten diphenylcyclopropenone (DPC). Receptor source: a woman aged 18-35 years with alopecia areata. Some clones in this sample may be carry-over from other donors' samples.

The chain carries TRBV10-3 and TRBJ2-3, with a possible D match to TRBD1 (7 bases). V lost 2 bases and J lost 3, with 15 bases in between. Germline CDR1 ENHRY, CDR2 SYGVKD. The CDR3 extends over 16 amino acids. CDR3 nucleotide sequence: TGTGCCATCAGTGAGGGGGCACAGGGGAGGACAGATACGCAGTATTTT. It translates to CAISEGAQGRTDTQYF.

The count of this clonotype is one. In DNA, the CDR3 is TGCAGCGTTTCAGGCAGGAGGACCTACAATGAGCAGTTCTTC. Amino acids: CSVSGRRTYNEQFF. The J gene is TRBJ2-1, the V gene TRBV29-1, with a tentative D call TRBD2 (5 bases). The CDR3 is 14 amino acids. Trimming removed 5 bases at V and 2 bases at J, with 13 bases between. Germline V gene data show CDR1 as SQVTM and CDR2 as ANQGSEA.

This clonotype was recorded a few times. The rearrangement joins TRBV29-1 to TRBJ2-7, with 10 bases that match TRBD1. CDR3 length: 13 residues. In germline, CDR1 is SQVTM, CDR2 ANQGSEA. Trimming took 6 bases from V and 2 from J; bases not matched to a gene: 4. The CDR3 nucleotides are TGCAGCGTAACCGGGACAGGGGCCTACGAGCAGTACTTC. This translates into CSVTGTGAYEQYF.

The chain recombines TRBV2 with TRBJ1-4, with D possibly matching TRBD1 (6 bases). V gave up 6 bases and J gave up 1 base, with 18 bases separating them. CDR1 and CDR2 from the germline V gene are SNHLY and FYNNEI. CDR3 length: 17 amino acids. Here the CDR3 reads CASSELGRGRTNEKLFF. CDR3 bases: TGTGCCAGCAGCGAGTTGGGACGGGGGCGAACTAATGAAAAACTGTTTTTT.

This clonotype has a single count. The CDR3 here is CATSRPYSGLAALYNEQFF. CDR3 coding DNA: TGTGCCACCAGCAGACCATACTCGGGACTAGCGGCCCTATACAATGAGCAGTTCTTC. The chain combines TRBV15 with TRBJ2-1; 11 positions match TRBD2. The CDR3 covers 19 residues. Germline V gene data show CDR1 as LNHNV and CDR2 as YYDKDF (reference sequence). Trimming removed 2 bases from V and 4 bases from J; junction bases left unmatched: 13.